This T cell receptor (beta chain) was identified during a study of cytomegalovirus exposure and HLA in healthy donors. Study information: In a later analysis, the 110 or so validation repertoires were reported to have used the same platform as the approximately 670 first-cohort repertoires.

Points from the study as a whole: Confirmation was obtained in vitro that a few CMV-associated chains are specific for CMV antigens. Cytomegalovirus status was reportedly diagnosed by the classifier with high specificity and sensitivity.

CDR1 and CDR2 (germline): LNHDA, SQIVND (reference sequence). With V trimmed by 4 bases and J by 4 bases, 9 bases remained unmatched. This CDR3 has 15 residues. Assay used: immunoSEQ multiplex PCR; TCRdb lists only in-frame clones, some missing. The sample shows tens of thousands of clones, roughly 85% of them seen only once. As concerns this clone: Its antigen is still unknown.

V gene TRBV19 combines with J gene TRBJ1-1, with 7 bases aligning to TRBD1. The sequenced sample was PBMCs. This sequence originates from a woman in her thirties in good health and CMV-seronegative. The CDR3 is CASSTRQGGGTEAFF. The CDR3 DNA reads as TGTGCCAGTAGTACCCGACAGGGAGGCGGCACTGAAGCTTTCTTT.